The T cell receptor beta chain under discussion was sequenced for a study of CD8+ T cells in alopecia areata. Extracted RNA was reverse transcribed, and the resulting cDNA served as sequencing template. Measured with immunoSEQ multiplex PCR; TCRdb has only the in-frame clones, and not every one. The sample yields around 140,000 clones, around 87% seen once. Study conclusions and caveats: TCR sharing was clearer in mice than between patients, perhaps partly owing to patient HLA diversity.

The CDR3 loop spans 13 amino acids. The germline V and J ends were trimmed by 5 bases and 6 bases, with 10 bases remaining between them. Looked up from germline, CDR1 is PRHDT and CDR2 is FYEKMQ (reference sequence). To note about this clone: As yet, its antigen is unknown.

The V call is TRBV13, the J call TRBJ2-2; D is unclear. The sequences come from CD8+ T cells sorted from blood, collected at week 0. The TCR was taken from a human donor with alopecia areata. CDR3 region: CASSQVTAGELFF. The CDR3 region has the DNA TGTGCCAGCAGCCAAGTGACTGCCGGGGAGCTGTTTTTT.